The 19 T cell receptor beta chains below come from one sample, sequenced in a study of shared clonotypes between healthy human individuals. Naive CD8 cells lacked CD45RO, underwent positive selection for CCR7 and left out terminally differentiated effector memory CD45RA+ cells. Assay: immunoSEQ multiplex PCR; the TCRdb copy retains only in-frame clones and omits some. The data contain roughly 2,000,000 clones, just over 90% of them singletons. Input material: naive CD8+ T cells from PBMCs. These receptors originate from a man in his late teens or twenties in good health. Some clones in this sample may be carry-over from other donors' samples.

The chain uses TRBV28 and TRBJ1-2; 7 bases line up with TRBD1. The CDR3 is 21 amino acids. CDR1 is MDHEN and CDR2 is SYDVKM in the germline V gene. Losses at the gene ends were 3 bases for V and 2 bases for J; bases not matched to a gene: 24. The CDR3 DNA sequence: TGTGCCAGCAGTTTTTACCCCTACGATACAGGGGACAACCCTTCAAACTATGGCTACACCTTC. Encoded protein: CASSFYPYDTGDNPSNYGYTF.

This clone was detected only once. CDR3 in DNA: TGCGCCAGCAGCCAAGATCGACAGGTAGCCTACGAGCAGTACTTC. Residues: CASSQDRQVAYEQYF. The chain carries TRBV4-1 and TRBJ2-7; possibly TRBD1 for D (6 bases). The CDR3 is 15 amino acids. Germline CDR1 and CDR2: MGHRA and YSYEKL. The V and J ends lost 0 bases and 2 bases respectively, with 11 bases between them.

The chain couples TRBV7-3 to TRBJ2-1; D possibly matches TRBD1 or TRBD2 (5 bases each). This CDR3 is built from 13 residues. V lost 2 bases to trimming and J lost 7 bases, with 9 bases between them. Germline CDR1 SGHTA, CDR2 FQGTGA. The CDR3 region is CASSLDGANEQFF. In DNA form, the CDR3 reads TGTGCCAGCAGCTTAGACGGGGCTAATGAGCAGTTCTTC.

Concerning this clone itself: The sample has other DNA sequences that encode this CDR3 too. The chain is built from TRBV2 and TRBJ1-2; D is undetermined. Germline CDR1 is SNHLY and CDR2 is FYNNEI. V was cut by 3 bases and J by 4 bases, with 3 bases left in between. This CDR3 contains 11 residues. This CDR3 reads CASSDTYGYTF. The CDR3 nucleotides are TGTGCCAGCAGTGACACCTATGGCTACACCTTC.

The V call is TRBV15, the J call TRBJ2-1; D might be TRBD2 (6 bases). This CDR3 spans 15 amino acids. V lost 11 bases and J 8 bases, leaving 25 bases between the germline ends. Germline CDR1 is LNHNV and CDR2 is YYDKDF (reference sequence). CDR3 loop: CAARGRDFLIDEQFF. The CDR3 bases are TGTGCCGCCCGAGGGCGGGACTTTCTTATCGATGAGCAGTTCTTC.

V and J are TRBV25-1 and TRBJ2-5; tentative D call: TRBD1 (6 bases). With 6 bases removed from V and 4 bases from J, the gap between germline ends came to 24 bases. The CDR3 is 17 amino acids. Germline CDR1 is MGHDK and CDR2 is SYGVNS. The CDR3 loop is CASRGATYSWARETQYF. The CDR3 coding sequence is TGTGCCAGCAGGGGGGCCACATATTCTTGGGCGCGAGAGACCCAGTACTTC.

The CDR3 is CASSWGASGTEAFF. DNA for the CDR3: TGTGCCAGTAGCTGGGGTGCCAGTGGCACTGAAGCTTTCTTT. This chain connects TRBV19 to TRBJ1-1; D ambiguous. The CDR3 contains 14 residues. V was shortened by 6 bases and J by 4 bases, with 15 bases between the two germline ends. The germline V gene has CDR1 LNHDA and CDR2 SQIVND (reference sequence).

The chain carries TRBV7-8 and TRBJ2-1, with D possibly called TRBD1 or TRBD2 (6 bases each). Germline V gene data show CDR1 as SGHVS and CDR2 as FQNEAQ. The CDR3 is made up of 15 amino acids. V was clipped by 1 base and J by 2 bases, with 9 bases between them. CDR3 coding DNA: TGTGCCAGCAGCTTAGGTGGGGGGCCCTACAATGAGCAGTTCTTC. Its protein is CASSLGGGPYNEQFF. Filled out from reference TRBV7-8 and TRBJ2-1, the complete variable domain reads GAGVSQSPRYKVAKRGQDVALRCDPISGHVSLFWYQQALGQGPEFLTYFQNEAQLDKSGLPSDRFFAERPEGSVSTLKIQRTQQEDSAVYLCASSLGGGPYNEQFFGPGTRLTVL.

This sequence joins TRBV7-2 and TRBJ2-1; 10 nucleotides match TRBD2. CDR3 length: 15 amino acids. V shed 5 bases and J 2 bases; nucleotides not matched to a gene: 3. CDR1 is SGHTA, CDR2 FQGNSA, per germline. The CDR3 loop reads CASSVLAGTYNEQFF. CDR3 coding DNA: TGTGCCAGCAGCGTACTAGCGGGAACCTACAATGAGCAGTTCTTC.

The rearrangement links TRBV28 to TRBJ1-1; D not resolved. The CDR3 contains 15 residues. CDR1 is MDHEN, CDR2 SYDVKM, per germline. V gave up 7 bases and J gave up 5 bases, with 20 bases separating them. The CDR3 DNA follows: TGTGCCAGCACCCTGGGAATGGGATTGGGAACTGAAGCTTTCTTT. As protein: CASTLGMGLGTEAFF.

The V gene is TRBV5-4, the J gene TRBJ2-1, with 7 bases lining up with TRBD1. Trimming removed 4 bases from V and 4 bases from J; junction bases left unmatched: 5. The CDR3 is 14 residues long. Germline CDR1 is SGHNT and CDR2 is YYREEE (reference sequence). DNA of the CDR3: TGTGCCAGCAGCGCAGACAGGGTTTACAATGAGCAGTTCTTC. Its protein is CASSADRVYNEQFF.

The genes are TRBV27 and TRBJ2-7; D not certain. Per the germline V gene, CDR1 is MNHEY and CDR2 is SMNVEV (reference sequence). The V gene lost 5 bases and the J gene lost 2 bases, with 10 bases spanning the gap. The length of the CDR3 is 13 residues. CDR3 sequence reads: CASSTRTPYEQYF. CDR3 coding DNA: TGTGCCAGCAGTACCCGGACGCCCTACGAGCAGTACTTC.

The chain recombines TRBV5-1 with TRBJ1-1, with TRBD1 identical over 7 bases. The CDR3 sequence is 15 residues long. Germline CDR1 is SGHRS and CDR2 is YFSETQ. V was pared by 3 bases and J by 1 base, with 6 bases of the junction left unmatched. The CDR3 nucleotides are TGCGCCAGCAGCTCGCAGACAGGGCCGAACACTGAAGCTTTCTTT. This sequence encodes CASSSQTGPNTEAFF.

The chain is built from TRBV28 and TRBJ2-5, with 7 bases fitting TRBD1. V was clipped by 6 bases and J by 3 bases; unmatched bases: 1. This CDR3 region has 12 residues. CDR1 MDHEN and CDR2 SYDVKM come from the germline V gene. The CDR3 DNA follows: TGTGCCAGCAGGGGACAGAAAGAGACCCAGTACTTC. Protein product: CASRGQKETQYF.

This clone was seen just once. The V call is TRBV7-6, the J call TRBJ2-2; D might be TRBD1 (5 bases). Germline CDR1 SGHVS, CDR2 FNYEAQ. CDR3 length: 16 residues. Trimming pared 1 base from V and 5 bases from J, leaving 14 bases between. The CDR3: CASSLEKGPYTGELFF. CDR3 sequence (DNA): TGTGCCAGCAGCTTAGAAAAGGGGCCCTATACCGGGGAGCTGTTTTTT.

The gene calls are TRBV5-1 and TRBJ2-1; 12 bases map to TRBD2. Trimming at V came to 4 bases and at J to 1 base, leaving 3 bases not matched to a gene. This CDR3 has 16 amino acids. Germline V gene lookup returns CDR1 SGHRS and CDR2 YFSETQ. The DNA of the CDR3 is TGCGCCAGCAGCGCTGGACTAGCGGGGTCCTACAATGAGCAGTTCTTC. This translates into CASSAGLAGSYNEQFF. The full variable domain, its missing parts supplied by reference TRBV5-1 and TRBJ2-1, is KAGVTQTPRYLIKTRGQQVTLSCSPISGHRSVSWYQQTPGQGLQFLFEYFSETQRNKGNFPGRFSGRQFSNSRSEMNVSTLELGDSALYLCASSAGLAGSYNEQFFGPGTRLTVL.

This clone was seen more than once but under ten times. This rearrangement joins TRBV19 to TRBJ2-7; either TRBD1 or TRBD2 may supply D (5 bases each). There are 13 residues in the CDR3. Trimming removed 5 bases from V and 6 bases from J, with 14 bases in between. Germline V gives CDR1 LNHDA, CDR2 SQIVND (reference sequence). In DNA, the CDR3 is TGTGCCAGTAGTCCCCGGGACGCAGGCGAGCAGTACTTC. Protein sequence: CASSPRDAGEQYF.

The chain joins TRBV29-1 to TRBJ2-3; D call uncertain. CDR1 and CDR2 from the germline V gene are SQVTM and ANQGSEA. V lost 7 bases to trimming and J lost 5 bases, with 10 bases between them. This CDR3 is 11 amino acids long. CDR3 in DNA: TGCAGCGGCTGGGTTATAGATACGCAGTATTTT. This encodes CSGWVIDTQYF.

The rearrangement uses TRBV5-8 and TRBJ2-1, with D hard to call. This CDR3 has 15 amino acids. The V and J ends lost 5 bases and 7 bases respectively, with 19 bases between them. CDR1 is SGHTS and CDR2 is YDEGEE in the germline V gene. The CDR3 loop is CASSFRIRARNEQFF. CDR3 sequence (DNA): TGTGCCAGCAGTTTTCGAATTCGGGCTAGAAATGAGCAGTTCTTC.